This T cell receptor delta chain was identified during a study of TRDV2 sequences in healthy donors (dated by TCRdb to 2020 to 2021). Study-wide context: Approximately 18 single-cell-derived gamma9delta2 T cell clones spanning the full range of antitumor activity were TCR-sequenced and traced within the bulk repertoire.

From V the trimming removes 2 bases and from J it removes 0 bases, while the gene matches leave 4 bases of the junction unaccounted for. The CDR3 has 15 amino acids, counting the end cysteine and phenylalanine. Only the CDR3 region is kept as DNA, spanning 45 bases read in frame from base 1. CDR1 and CDR2 were assigned from the germline V gene as GEAIGNYY and EKD. Library generation was performed with PCR. The listed sequencing device is Illumina MiSeq. The original pipeline was this. When TRDV repertoire clonotype frequencies were reported, clonotypes represented by only a single read were excluded. TCRdb reanalyzed the public reads with the CATT caller, and identical DNA sequences were merged afterwards. The V and J calls here are based on TCRdb, not the publication. A total of over 2,000 delta-chain clones appear in this sample, 50% to 65% of them only once. In total, the top ten clones hold around 14% of the sample.

Complete TCR delta chain (Vdelta2) repertoires were sequenced in bulk to track the frequency of functionally characterized gamma9delta2 T cell clones. Peripheral blood of anonymous healthy donors was obtained by purchase from the Dutch blood bank. The gamma9delta2 T cells analyzed in the study were derived from peripheral blood of healthy donors. A remark on this clone: Its specific antigen is unknown. The input lacks base qualities; no much larger clone sits a single base away.

Broad study findings and their caveats: The TCRdelta clonotypes of several highly reactive clones appeared rare, since those clonotypes could not be detected in the bulk sequencing data from the donors of those clones. Observed TCRdelta repertoires were highly focused, yet clonotype frequency did not correlate with antitumor functional potential of the respective clone.

The sample taken for sequencing was Vd2+ gamma-delta T cells from blood. Sample cell subset or site, as interpreted from the label and publication: TCR Vdelta2-expressing (gamma9delta2) T cells. This receptor was obtained from a human donor in good health. The sequence is built from TRDV2 and TRDJ1, and 8 junctional nucleotides match TRDD3. The CDR3: CACDRLGEYTDKLIF. Here is the DNA: TGTGCCTGTGACAGGCTGGGGGAGTACACCGATAAACTCATCTTT.